The 9 T cell receptor beta chains reported below all come from one sample, sequenced in a study of post-analysis software for immune sequencing data. Whole-study results and caveats: Among several TRBV segments more frequent in patients than controls were TRBV5-6, TRBV5-1 and TRBV20-1.

Unique molecular identifiers featured in each of the TCR beta cDNA libraries. One entry per CDR3 protein, called by TCRdb with MiXCR from the PCR reads. The sample lists about 430,000 distinct CDR3 sequences, about 39% seen once, with about 7.6% in the top ten. Which antigens these TCRs recognize remains unknown. The sequencing input was blood. The receptors derive from a girl aged 2 to 10 with multiple sclerosis.

CDR3 in amino acids: CASSVDGFGDTQYF. The CDR3 DNA is TGTGCCAGCAGCGTAGACGGGTTTGGGGATACGCAGTATTTT. The chain links TRBV9 to TRBJ2-3; unclear D gene. This CDR3 region has 14 residues. V was cut by 0 bases and J by 6 bases, with 11 bases left in between. Germline V lookup: CDR1 SGDLS, CDR2 YYNGEE. The variable domain in full, with the rest retrieved from reference TRBV9 and TRBJ2-3, is DSGVTQTPKHLITATGQRVTLRCSPRSGDLSVYWYQQSLDQGLQFLIQYYNGEERAKGNILERFSAQQFPDLHSELNLSSLELGDSALYFCASSVDGFGDTQYFGPGTRLTVL.

The genes are TRBV9 and TRBJ1-2; 9 bases are a match to TRBD1. Germline loops: CDR1 SGDLS, CDR2 YYNGEE. The CDR3 extends over 15 amino acids. V dropped 4 bases and J dropped 3; count of bases not matched to a gene: 7. CDR3 amino acids: CASSPSTGGDYGYTF. CDR3 coding DNA: TGTGCCAGCAGCCCTTCGACAGGGGGAGACTATGGCTACACCTTC.

CDR3 sequence reads: CASSYGQSQETQYF. In DNA, the CDR3 is TGTGCCAGCAGTTATGGACAGTCCCAAGAGACCCAGTACTTC. V is TRBV7-9 and J is TRBJ2-5; D possibly corresponds to TRBD1 (6 bases). CDR1 and CDR2 from the germline V gene are SEHNR and FQNEAQ (reference sequence). V lost 6 bases, J lost 1 base, and 12 bases lay in between. CDR3 size: 14 residues.

The chain is built from TRBV12-3 or TRBV12-4 and TRBJ1-2; unclear D gene. V shed 7 bases and J shed 10 bases, with 19 bases lying between them. The CDR3 length is 13 residues. The CDR3 sequence is CASTDVQVRPYTF. In nucleotides, the CDR3 is TGTGCCAGCACCGACGTGCAGGTGCGACCCTACACCTTC.

A few counts support this clonotype. V usage is TRBV15 and J usage is TRBJ1-1, with TRBD1 matching over 10 bases. The V gene's germline CDR1 is LNHNV and CDR2 YYDKDF (reference sequence). The V segment lost 3 bases and the J segment 3 bases; nucleotides outside the gene matches: 1. CDR3 length: 14 residues. This CDR3 is CATSRDRGYTEAFF. CDR3 sequence (DNA): TGTGCCACCAGCAGGGACAGGGGGTACACTGAAGCTTTCTTT.

The chain employs TRBV3-1 and TRBJ2-4, with 8 bases matching TRBD2. The CDR3 loop spans 17 amino acids. Germline CDR1 reads LGHDT; CDR2 reads YNNKEL (reference sequence). With 1 base clipped from V and 6 bases from J, the junction kept 11 bases outside the gene matches. In DNA, the CDR3 is TGTGCCAGCAGCCAAGGGCCCGCGACTAGCGATGGAAACATTCAGTACTTC. Translating gives CASSQGPATSDGNIQYF.

A few counts support this clonotype. This sequence joins TRBV5-1 and TRBJ2-7; 11 bases fit TRBD2. The CDR3 runs to 16 residues. In germline, CDR1 is SGHRS, CDR2 YFSETQ. V lost 0 bases, J lost 4 bases, and 6 bases stayed unmatched. The CDR3 is CASSLAPSGGWYEQYF. For the CDR3, the DNA is TGCGCCAGCAGCTTGGCTCCTAGCGGGGGGTGGTACGAGCAGTACTTC.

This clonotype was observed a few times. V usage is TRBV19 and J usage is TRBJ1-2; tentatively, D is TRBD1 (5 bases). V was trimmed by 7 bases and J by 5 bases, leaving 14 bases between them. The CDR3 runs to 13 residues. Germline CDR1 is LNHDA and CDR2 is SQIVND (reference sequence). The CDR3 bases are TGTGCCAGTACCCCGGAGGGGACTTATGGCTACACCTTC. Its translation is CASTPEGTYGYTF.

This chain links TRBV28 with TRBJ2-7, with TRBD2 identical over 9 bases. Germline values: CDR1 MDHEN, CDR2 SYDVKM. The CDR3 runs 15 residues. The ends lost 6 bases at V and 5 bases at J; junction bases unmatched: 11. In DNA form, the CDR3 reads TGTGCCAGCAGGGAGCATAGCGGGAGTTCGGACGAGCAGTACTTC. It codes for CASREHSGSSDEQYF.